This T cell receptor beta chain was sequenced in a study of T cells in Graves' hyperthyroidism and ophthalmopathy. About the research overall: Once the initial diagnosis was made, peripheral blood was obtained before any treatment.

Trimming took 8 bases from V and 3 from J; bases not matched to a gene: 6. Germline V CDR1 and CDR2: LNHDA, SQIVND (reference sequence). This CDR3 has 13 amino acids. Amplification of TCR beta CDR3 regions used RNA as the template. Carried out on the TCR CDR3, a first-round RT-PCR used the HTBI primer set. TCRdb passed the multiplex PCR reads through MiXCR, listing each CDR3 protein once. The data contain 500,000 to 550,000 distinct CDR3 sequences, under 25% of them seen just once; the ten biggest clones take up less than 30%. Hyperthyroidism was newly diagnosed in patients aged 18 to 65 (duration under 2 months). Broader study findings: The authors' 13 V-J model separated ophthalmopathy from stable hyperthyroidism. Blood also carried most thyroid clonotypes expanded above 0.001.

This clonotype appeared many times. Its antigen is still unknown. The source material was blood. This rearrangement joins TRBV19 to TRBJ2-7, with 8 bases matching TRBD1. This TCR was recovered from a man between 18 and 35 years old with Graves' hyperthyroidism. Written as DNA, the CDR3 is TGTGCCAGTGGACAGGGCATTAACTACGAGCAGTACTTC. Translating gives CASGQGINYEQYF.